The text below deals with one TCR beta chain. Germline V gene lookup returns CDR1 SGHTA and CDR2 FQGNSA. Germline trimming cut 5 bases from V and 4 bases from J; bases unmatched to any gene: 17. This CDR3 is built from 18 residues. Only in-frame clones appear in the TCRdb table, and some are missing; sequencing was by immunoSEQ multiplex PCR. The sample consists of around 2,000,000 clones, about 95% of them appearing once. The data were obtained in a study of shared clonotypes between healthy human individuals. Naive CD8 cells lacked CD45RO, underwent positive selection for CCR7 and left out terminally differentiated effector memory CD45RA+ cells.

This rearrangement joins TRBV7-2 to TRBJ1-5; the match to TRBD1 covers 7 bases. Sequencing was performed on naive CD8+ T cells sorted from blood. The clonotype comes from a man younger than 35 in good health. The CDR3 reads CASSPDDRAKGANQPQHF. The CDR3 nucleotides are TGTGCCAGCAGCCCAGACGACAGGGCCAAGGGCGCGAATCAGCCCCAGCATTTT.